This T cell receptor (beta chain) was captured by sequencing in a study of regulatory dendritic cells for organ transplantation. Findings of the study overall: Mature dendritic cells appeared to drive more memory CD8+ clonal expansion than regulatory ones.

To note about this clone: What it binds is unknown.

Germline CDR1 LNHDA, CDR2 SQIVND (reference sequence). V gave up 4 bases and J gave up 4 bases; unmatched junction bases: 10. The CDR3 is made up of 18 amino acids. TCRdb keeps only in-frame clones here, not all; method: immunoSEQ multiplex PCR. The top ten clones hold 0.75% to 0.95% of a sample with around 20,000 clones, about 80% of them seen once. The sample taken for sequencing was memory CD4+ T cells from blood. The sample's subset: CD45RO+ memory T cells. The chain combines TRBV19 with TRBJ2-3, with TRBD2 matching 14 bases. The origin of this receptor is a human donor in good health. The CDR3: CASSTGLAGGRTSDTQYF. DNA for the CDR3: TGTGCCAGTAGTACTGGACTAGCGGGGGGTCGTACCTCAGATACGCAGTATTTT.